This T cell receptor (beta chain) was obtained from a study of blood T cell repertoires in COVID-19 (dated by TCRdb to the early 2020s). Regarding the research as a whole: The collaborator samples originated in the United States, Italy and Spain and spanned the acute and convalescent phases of COVID-19. The prospective study material was composed of cDNA or gDNA derived from T cells, B-cell-depleted T cells, or PBMCs. Subjects who had been exposed to COVID-19, were actively infected with it, or had recovered from it provided the deeply sampled blood TCRbeta repertoires that made up the dataset. The repertoires were made available in a free public database intended to serve as a resource for research on the immune response to SARS-CoV-2. The samples were drawn from the first 160 participants of the ongoing ImmuneRACE study and from 950 to 1,500 subjects provided by 6 global collaborators. Nearly every sample came with metadata listing a de-identified subject ID, COVID-19 status, age in years and sex. HLA class I and class II types, where available, came from metadata supplied by the sample provider rather than from assay-based typing. Overall results and qualifications from the work: How much clinical and demographic metadata was included differed by source and by participant, and the metadata was provided uncurated.

In Seattle, one collaborating source enrolled patients while the infection was active and tracked those patients longitudinally over the course of disease. Collaborating institutions collected whole blood in K2EDTA tubes following their own protocols. For TCRbeta analysis, collaborators shipped samples in one of three forms: frozen whole blood, isolated PBMCs, or DNA extracted from either of those sample types. From its cysteine to its phenylalanine, the CDR3 spans 13 amino acids. Only the CDR3 DNA stays, 39 bases, in frame from base 1. The V end loses 9 bases and the J end loses 2 bases, and a stretch of 13 bases separates them. The germline V gene sets CDR1 to MNHEY and CDR2 to SVGAGI. On this clone: What this receptor recognizes is not known. Per-nucleotide qualities are absent, and no much larger clonotype sits a single base away.

The immunoSEQ Assay, a bias-controlled multiplex PCR, was used to amplify TCRbeta CDR3 regions from genomic DNA. On the study's bioinformatics: Within the assay, amplification of reference gene primers was used to estimate how many nucleated cells each sample contained. To quantify the absolute abundance of each unique TCRbeta CDR3 rearrangement, sequence reads were collapsed and filtered. For each sample, productive Simpson clonality was calculated as the square root of Simpson's diversity index over productive rearrangements. TCRdb mirrors the immuneACCESS table, restricted to in-frame sequences. Some clones are absent from its copies; in checked studies, under half trace to an unresolved V gene, and the reason for the others is unknown. That table gives V, J and clone size, and the DNA gave D and trimming. This sample holds 250,000 or so clones; 88% were observed only once. Jointly, the top ten make up about 5.9% of the sample.

The sequence was obtained from a woman in her 30s with COVID-19, enrolled during active disease. The sample comprised peripheral blood. This chain is built from TRBV6-5 and TRBJ1-1; confidence is insufficient to name the D gene. CDR3 reads: CASTLSANTEAFF. The DNA sequence is given as TGTGCCAGTACCTTAAGCGCCAACACTGAAGCTTTCTTT.